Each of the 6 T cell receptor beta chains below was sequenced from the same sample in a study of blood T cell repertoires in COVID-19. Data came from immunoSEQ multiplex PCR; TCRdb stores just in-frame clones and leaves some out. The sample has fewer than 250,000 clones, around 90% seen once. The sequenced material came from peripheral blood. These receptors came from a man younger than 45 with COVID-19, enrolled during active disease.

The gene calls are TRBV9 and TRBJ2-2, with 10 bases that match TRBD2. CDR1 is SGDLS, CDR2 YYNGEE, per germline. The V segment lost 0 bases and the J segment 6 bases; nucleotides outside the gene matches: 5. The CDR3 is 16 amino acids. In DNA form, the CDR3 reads TGTGCCAGCAGCGTAGCTAGCGGGAGTCGTGCCGGGGAGCTGTTTTTT. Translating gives CASSVASGSRAGELFF.

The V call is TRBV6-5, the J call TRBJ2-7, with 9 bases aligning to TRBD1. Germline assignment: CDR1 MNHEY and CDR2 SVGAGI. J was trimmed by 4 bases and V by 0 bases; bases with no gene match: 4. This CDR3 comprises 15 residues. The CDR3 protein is CASSYSTGGQYEQYF. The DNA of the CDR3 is TGTGCCAGCAGTTACTCAACAGGGGGCCAGTACGAGCAGTACTTC.

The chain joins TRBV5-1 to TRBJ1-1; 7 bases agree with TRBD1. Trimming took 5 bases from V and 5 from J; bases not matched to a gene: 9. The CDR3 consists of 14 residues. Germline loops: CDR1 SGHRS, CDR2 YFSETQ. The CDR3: CASSPRAGGTEAFF. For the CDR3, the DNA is TGCGCCAGCAGTCCTAGGGCAGGGGGGACTGAAGCTTTCTTT. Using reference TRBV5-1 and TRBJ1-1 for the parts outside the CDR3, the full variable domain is KAGVTQTPRYLIKTRGQQVTLSCSPISGHRSVSWYQQTPGQGLQFLFEYFSETQRNKGNFPGRFSGRQFSNSRSEMNVSTLELGDSALYLCASSPRAGGTEAFFGQGTRLTVV.

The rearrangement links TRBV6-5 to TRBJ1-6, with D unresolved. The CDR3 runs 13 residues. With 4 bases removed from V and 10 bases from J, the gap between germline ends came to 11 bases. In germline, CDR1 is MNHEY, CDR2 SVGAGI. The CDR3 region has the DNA TGTGCCAGCAGTTCGTCCCCGGTGTCACCCCTCCACTTT. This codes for CASSSSPVSPLHF.

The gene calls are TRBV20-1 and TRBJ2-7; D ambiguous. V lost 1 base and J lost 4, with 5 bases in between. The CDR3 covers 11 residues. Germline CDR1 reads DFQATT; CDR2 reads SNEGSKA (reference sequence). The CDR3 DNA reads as TGCAGTGCTAGAGGCGGATACGAGCAGTACTTC. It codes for CSARGGYEQYF.

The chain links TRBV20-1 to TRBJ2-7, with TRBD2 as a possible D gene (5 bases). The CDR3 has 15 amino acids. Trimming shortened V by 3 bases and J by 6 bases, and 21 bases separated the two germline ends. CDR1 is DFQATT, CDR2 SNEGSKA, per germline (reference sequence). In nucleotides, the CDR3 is TGCAGTGCTAGTATTTCTAGCATTTCTAGAGGCGAGCAGTACTTC. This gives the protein CSASISSISRGEQYF.